This is a list of T cell receptor beta chains from one sample in a study of blood T cell repertoires in COVID-19. Sequencing used immunoSEQ multiplex PCR; TCRdb keeps in-frame clones, though not all of them. The sample has more than 300,000 clones; 85% to 90% are singletons. The specimen was PBMCs or T cells enriched from blood (not recorded which). The origin of the receptors is a woman aged 18 to 35 who had recovered from COVID-19. Both conserved end residues are trimmed from each CDR3. The order of the fields is V gene, D gene, J gene, CDR3 protein. The D gene is left open where the match is weak.

TRBV11-2	-	TRBJ2-2	ASSPLSGFTGELF
TRBV19	TRBD2	TRBJ2-7	ASSIRGDYYEQY
TRBV3-1/TRBV3-2	-	TRBJ1-1	ASSHSTGYEGETEAF
TRBV30	TRBD1	TRBJ2-4	AWSPKGAGDIQY
TRBV3-1/TRBV3-2	-	TRBJ1-1	ASSQVSTGGTEAF
TRBV5-4	-	TRBJ2-2	ASSSLTGNTGELF
TRBV9	-	TRBJ1-5	ARTRQPQH
TRBV2	-	TRBJ1-6	ASSEGQGISPLH
TRBV4-1	-	TRBJ2-5	ASSQAPLRQETQY
TRBV5-1	-	TRBJ1-3	ASNLDSLSGNTIY
TRBV5-1	TRBD2	TRBJ2-3	ASSLAGGGAGDTQY
TRBV7-9	TRBD2	TRBJ2-5	ASSSSGGAWETQY
TRBV23-1	-	TRBJ1-2	ASSQADSLISYGYT
TRBV27	TRBD1	TRBJ1-6	ASSDMGQLYNSPLH
TRBV6-5	-	TRBJ2-7	ASSKGGSSYEQY
TRBV5-1	-	TRBJ2-7	ASSRSDRPYEQY
TRBV7-2	TRBD2	TRBJ2-5	ASSQSGAQETQY
TRBV4-1	-	TRBJ1-6	ASSQERTSRTLH
TRBV7-3	-	TRBJ2-3	ASSPTGYTDTQY
TRBV7-9	TRBD1	TRBJ1-1	ASSLASGGSTEAF
TRBV1	-	TRBJ1-1	TSAPERENTEAF
TRBV6-5	-	TRBJ1-6	ASSYSTGRTSPLH
TRBV28	TRBD2	TRBJ2-5	ASRRTSGYLQETQY
TRBV6-2/TRBV6-3	-	TRBJ2-5	ASSRGGAQETQY
TRBV5-4	TRBD2	TRBJ2-1	ASSPPGLAGGAYNEQF
TRBV30	-	TRBJ1-2	AWSVGRPYGYT
TRBV5-1	-	TRBJ2-7	ASKPGTGAYEQY
TRBV30	TRBD1	TRBJ1-6	AWRGQGAHSPLH
TRBV4-1	TRBD1	TRBJ1-2	ASGAPGQYGNYGYT
TRBV7-9	TRBD1	TRBJ2-2	ASNQRQGNTGELF
TRBV19	-	TRBJ1-3	ATRGLSSGNTIY
TRBV9	TRBD1	TRBJ1-3	ASSVVGQGGSGNTIY
TRBV6-6	TRBD2	TRBJ2-3	ASSYSGKSTDTQY
TRBV7-9	-	TRBJ1-1	ASGAGRRNTEAF
TRBV5-5	TRBD2	TRBJ2-7	ASSLVPSGGAYEQY
TRBV5-1	-	TRBJ2-1	ASSSDRHNEQF
TRBV7-2	TRBD1	TRBJ1-6	ASSLQGASTPLH
TRBV6-2/TRBV6-3	-	TRBJ2-3	ASSYGVDTQY
TRBV9	TRBD2	TRBJ2-3	ASSMGTSGVTDTQY
TRBV10-3	-	TRBJ1-6	AISDGIRSGSPLH
TRBV7-9	-	TRBJ2-7	ASSQHISLSSYEQY
TRBV18	TRBD2	TRBJ2-5	ASSPRGGKETQY
TRBV7-2	-	TRBJ2-7	ASSFFGDYEQY
TRBV29-1	TRBD1	TRBJ1-1	SVQRTGIPEAF